The T cell receptor (beta chain) described here comes from a study of preoperative IRX-2 immunotherapy in early breast cancer. The data were produced by immunoSEQ multiplex PCR, yet TCRdb's version contains in-frame clones alone and is incomplete. This repertoire shows a few thousand clones, approximately 78% found once; its top ten account for roughly 7%. Treatment of the sample: preoperative locoregional IRX-2 cytokine immunotherapy. Preoperative locoregional IRX-2 cytokine immunotherapy was tested in the phase Ib source study. From germline, CDR1 is SGHNT and CDR2 YENEEA. The V gene end was trimmed by 8 bases and the J gene end by 5 bases; junction bases not matched to a gene: 19. This CDR3 spans 17 amino acids. The table lists this clone with a few counts.

This sequence was found in a human donor with breast cancer. Source: tumor tissue, taken after IRX-2 immunotherapy. The chain carries TRBV11-3 and TRBJ2-7, with 9 bases identical to TRBD2. The CDR3 DNA reads TGTGCCAGCGGCGAACTGCCAGCGGGGGGCCTAGTAGACGAGCAGTACTTC. As protein: CASGELPAGGLVDEQYF.